This T cell receptor beta chain was sequenced for a study of T-cell memory formation after mild COVID-19. In the study overall: Most TCR clusters belonged to a single donor.

After removal of 6 bases from V and 5 bases from J, the junction contained 11 bases not matched to a gene. The germline gives CDR1 MNHEY, CDR2 SMNVEV (reference sequence). This CDR3 spans 16 amino acids. This clonotype is categorized as medium-sized. Its antigen is not known. 5'RACE with constant-segment primers built TCRalpha and TCRbeta cDNA libraries with UMIs. TCRdb called the 5' RACE reads again in MiXCR, with one record for every CDR3 protein. The sample comprises 40,000 to 60,000 distinct CDR3 sequences, roughly 12% of which are singletons, and about 24% rests with the top ten. Broader study findings: The study found contracting CD4+ clones mainly in CM and EM and contracting CD8+ clones in EMRA.

The specimen sequenced was PBMCs or a T cell subset sorted from them (not recorded which). The rearrangement joins TRBV27 to TRBJ2-5, with 11 bases that match TRBD2. The TCR originated in a man aged 18 to 29 who had mild COVID-19 (a few samples of this study predate the infection). Cell type and time point are not known. CDR3 nucleotides: TGTGCCAGCAGGACCTATAGCGGGGGGGCCCGGGAGACCCAGTACTTC. Its protein is CASRTYSGGARETQYF.